The clone carrying this TCR beta chain was recorded a few times. Its cognate antigen is unknown. From 5'RACE with constant-segment primers came TCR alpha and TCR beta cDNA libraries that carried sample barcodes and UMIs. TCRdb used MiXCR to reprocess the 5' RACE reads, holding one entry per CDR3 protein. The table has hundreds of thousands of distinct CDR3 sequences, about a sixth seen once. The CDR3 extends over 14 amino acids. The germline V gene has CDR1 KGHSH and CDR2 LQKENI. Trimming took off 5 bases at V and 0 bases at J, with 10 bases between the two ends. The record originates from a study of T-cell memory formation after mild COVID-19. Study findings and constraints: Pre-infection memory already had some responding clones, implying cross-reactive memory joined. Clones shrinking from day 15 to 85 showed even CD4/CD8 mixes; later expanders tilted CD4+.

This chain joins TRBV18 and TRBJ1-2; no firm D call. Sequencing input: PBMCs or a T cell subset sorted from them (not recorded which). This receptor was identified in a man younger than 30 who had mild COVID-19 (a few samples of this study predate the infection). Cell type and time point are not known. The CDR3 bases are TGTGCCAGCTCAAGTGTCGGAGCTAACTATGGCTACACCTTC. It yields the protein CASSSVGANYGYTF.